The subject of this entry is one TCR beta chain. Its antigen remains undetermined. Base qualities were left out, and no much larger clone turns up one base away. The data are from a study of blood T cell repertoires in COVID-19 (dated by TCRdb to 2020 to 2022). Study-wide context: Samples from collaborators originated in the United States, Italy and Spain and spanned both the acute and convalescent phases of COVID-19. The material from the prospective study consisted of cDNA or gDNA derived from T cells, B-cell-depleted T cells, or PBMCs. Sample metadata almost always included a de-identified subject ID, COVID-19 status, age in years and sex. The samples were drawn from two sources: the first 160 participants of the ongoing ImmuneRACE study, and approximately 1,300 subjects contributed by 6 global collaborators. Where available, HLA class I and class II types were taken from metadata supplied by the sample provider and were not determined by assay-based typing. The dataset comprised deeply sampled blood TCRbeta repertoires from subjects exposed to, actively infected with, or recovered from COVID-19. The repertoires were released in a freely available public database meant as a resource for research on the immune response to SARS-CoV-2.

In the prospective study, participants were about 18 to 89 years old, resided in 20 to 30 geographic areas of the United States, and were enrolled through a virtual design. In the prospective study, participants were assigned to cohorts based on the clinical history participants reported in a screening survey and a study questionnaire. ImmuneRACE Cohort 3 recovered participants were defined by two consecutive negative NP/OP PCR tests, healthcare professional clearance, or symptom resolution. Mobile phlebotomists in the prospective study collected whole blood, serum and a nasopharyngeal or oropharyngeal swab from every participant. Participants in the prospective study had the option to provide additional blood draws and questionnaires over a roughly 2-month period. Before DNA extraction, blood samples from the prospective study were shipped at room temperature or frozen. General conclusions and limits of the study: The quantity of clinical and demographic metadata differed by source and by participant and was supplied without curation.

The germline V gene yields SGHRS for CDR1 and YFSETQ for CDR2. Counted from cysteine to phenylalanine, this CDR3 has 14 amino acids. Only CDR3 DNA is held: 42 bases, read in frame from base 1. Compared with germline, V lacks 6 bases and J lacks 4 bases; bases without a gene match: 8. TCRbeta CDR3 regions were amplified from genomic DNA using the immunoSEQ Assay, a bias-controlled multiplex PCR. Per the source publication's procedure: Within the assay, amplification of reference gene primers was used to estimate how many nucleated cells each sample contained. To quantify the absolute abundance of each unique TCRbeta CDR3 rearrangement, sequence reads were collapsed and filtered. For each sample, productive Simpson clonality was calculated by taking the square root of Simpson's diversity index across productive rearrangements. As stored in TCRdb, this immuneACCESS dataset retains in-frame rearrangements with V and J assigned. A fraction of the clones does not appear; measured against another copy, unresolved V genes explain less than half of the discrepancy, and the remainder lacks a known reason. Clonal size and the V and J genes are those of that table, whereas D and trimming came from the DNA. Recorded for this sample are about 200,000 clones; 65% to 90% of them occurred a single time. The leading ten clones occupy approximately 12% of the sample.

The V and J segments used are TRBV5-1 and TRBJ1-2; 8 central bases correspond to TRBD1. The origin of this receptor is a man in his forties or fifties who had recovered from COVID-19. What was sequenced was PBMCs or T cells enriched from blood (not recorded which). In nucleotides, the sequence is TGCGCCAGCACGGCGACAGGGGCCTCCTATGGCTACACCTTC. It codes for CASTATGASYGYTF.